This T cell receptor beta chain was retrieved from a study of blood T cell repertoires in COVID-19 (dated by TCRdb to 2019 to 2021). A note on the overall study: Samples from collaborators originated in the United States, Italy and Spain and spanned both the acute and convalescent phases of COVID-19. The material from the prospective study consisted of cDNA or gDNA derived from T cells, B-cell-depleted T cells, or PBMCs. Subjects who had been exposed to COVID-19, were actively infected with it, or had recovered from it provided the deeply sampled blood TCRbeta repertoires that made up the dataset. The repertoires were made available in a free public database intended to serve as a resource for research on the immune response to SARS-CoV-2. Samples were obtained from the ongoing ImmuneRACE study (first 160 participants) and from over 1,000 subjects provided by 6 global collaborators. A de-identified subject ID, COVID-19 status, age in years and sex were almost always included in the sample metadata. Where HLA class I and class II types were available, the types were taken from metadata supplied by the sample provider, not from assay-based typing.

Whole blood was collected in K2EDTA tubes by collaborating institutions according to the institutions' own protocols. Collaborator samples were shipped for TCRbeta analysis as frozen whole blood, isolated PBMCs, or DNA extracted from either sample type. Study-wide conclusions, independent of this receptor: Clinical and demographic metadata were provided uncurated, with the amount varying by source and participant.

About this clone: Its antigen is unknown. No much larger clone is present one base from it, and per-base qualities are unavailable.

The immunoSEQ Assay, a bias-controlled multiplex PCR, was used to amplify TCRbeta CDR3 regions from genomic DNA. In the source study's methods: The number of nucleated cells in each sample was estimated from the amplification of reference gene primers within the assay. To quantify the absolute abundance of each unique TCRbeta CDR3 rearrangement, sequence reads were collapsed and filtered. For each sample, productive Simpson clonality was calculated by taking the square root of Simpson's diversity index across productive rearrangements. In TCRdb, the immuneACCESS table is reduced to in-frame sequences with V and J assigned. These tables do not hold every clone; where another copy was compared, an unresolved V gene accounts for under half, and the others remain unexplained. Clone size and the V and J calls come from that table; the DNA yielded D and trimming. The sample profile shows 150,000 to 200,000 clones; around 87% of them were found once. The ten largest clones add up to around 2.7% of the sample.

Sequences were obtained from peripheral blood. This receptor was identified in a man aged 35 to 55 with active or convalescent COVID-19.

The CDR3 corresponds to CASSFPSGVAAQYF. The DNA sequence is TGTGCCAGCAGCTTTCCTAGCGGGGTGGCCGCCCAGTACTTC. The chain was built from TRBV7-2 and TRBJ2-5, with 9 bases aligning to TRBD2. Reading from cysteine to phenylalanine, the CDR3 counts 14 amino acids. The only DNA kept is the CDR3, 42 bases in frame from the first base. Compared with germline, V lacks 3 bases and J lacks 9 bases; bases without a gene match: 8. CDR1 and CDR2, looked up from the germline V gene, are SGHTA and FQGNSA.